These 10 T cell receptor beta chains were sequenced from one sample in a study of blood T cells in healthy people across ages. Together with a sample-barcoded 5' primer, a J-beta primer mix was included in a second PCR lasting roughly 6 to 12 cycles. TCRdb itself ran the 5' RACE reads through MiXCR, one entry per CDR3 protein. The sample has more than 800,000 distinct CDR3 sequences; under 30% are singletons. Material: blood. The receptors shown here come from a woman older than 75 in good health.

The chain is built from TRBV19 and TRBJ1-4, with D unresolved. The CDR3 extends over 14 amino acids. Germline V gene data show CDR1 as LNHDA and CDR2 as SQIVND (reference sequence). V gave up 1 base and J gave up 8 bases, with 11 bases separating them. The CDR3, as DNA: TGTGCCAGTAGTATAGCGACGGGGAGAGAAAAACTGTTTTTT. It codes for CASSIATGREKLFF.

The rearrangement joins TRBV21-1 to TRBJ2-5; TRBD2 is taken as the D call from the table, unchecked against the DNA. TRBV21-1 is labeled a pseudogene. The CDR3 extends over 14 amino acids. CDR3 in amino acids: CASSSTSGGETRYF. The CDR3 DNA reads TGTGCCAGCAGCTCCACTAGCGGGGGTGAGACCCGGTACTTC.

This clonotype was observed many times. CDR3 in amino acids: CSARTRDGGYTF. The DNA of the CDR3 is TGCAGTGCTAGAACGCGGGATGGGGGCTACACCTTC. This sequence joins TRBV20-1 and TRBJ1-2, with D unclear. CDR1 DFQATT and CDR2 SNEGSKA come from the germline V gene (reference sequence). Trimming pared 2 bases from V and 8 bases from J, leaving 12 bases between. The CDR3 is made up of 12 amino acids.

As concerns this clonotype: Possible read error: a much larger clone is one base away. The rearrangement uses TRBV6-2 or TRBV6-3 and TRBJ2-5, with 13 bases matching TRBD2. Germline V gives CDR1 MNHEY, CDR2 SVGEGT. Trimming removed 6 bases from V and 11 bases from J; junction bases left unmatched: 12. The CDR3 runs to 15 residues. CDR3 nucleotides: TGTGCCAGCAGCCGACCGGGACTAGCGGGGAATGAGCAGTACTTC. As protein: CASSRPGLAGNEQYF.

This clonotype was counted ten times or more. The chain couples TRBV6-5 to TRBJ1-6; 9 bases are a match to TRBD1. V shed 4 bases, J shed 6 bases, and the junction held 4 bases outside the gene matches. The CDR3 has 15 residues. Germline values: CDR1 MNHEY, CDR2 SVGAGI. CDR3 loop: CASSSDRGGNSPLHF. DNA for the CDR3: TGTGCCAGCAGTTCGGACAGGGGAGGTAATTCACCCCTCCACTTT.

The chain links TRBV28 to TRBJ2-7, with TRBD1 as a possible D gene (6 bases). Germline V gene data show CDR1 as MDHEN and CDR2 as SYDVKM. The CDR3 sequence is 15 residues long. V lost 4 bases to trimming and J lost 4 bases, with 17 bases between them. CDR3 in DNA: TGTGCCAGCAGTTCCCAGGGGAGCTTTCAATACGAGCAGTACTTC. It is translated as CASSSQGSFQYEQYF.

The table lists this clonotype with many counts. The CDR3 reads CASSKGQNTEAFF. CDR3 in DNA: TGTGCCAGCAGCAAGGGACAGAACACTGAAGCTTTCTTT. J is TRBJ1-1 and V is TRBV7-8, with D perhaps TRBD1 (6 bases). V lost 5 bases and J 1 base, leaving 8 bases between the germline ends. This CDR3 region has 13 residues. Germline V gene data show CDR1 as SGHVS and CDR2 as FQNEAQ.

The genes are TRBV5-1 and TRBJ2-4; D ambiguous. The DNA end is a closer match to TRBJ2-7, so the J assignment may be wrong. Germline V CDR1 and CDR2: SGHRS, YFSETQ. CDR3 size: 13 residues. CDR3 in amino acids: CASSFGHSYEQYF. The CDR3 DNA sequence: TGCGCCAGCAGCTTCGGCCACTCCTACGAGCAGTACTTC.

This clonotype was counted many times. V usage is TRBV29-1 and J usage is TRBJ2-1, with a tentative D call TRBD2 (5 bases). The V end was cut by 3 bases, the J end by 5 bases, with 14 bases between. The length of the CDR3 is 14 residues. Germline V gene sequence: CDR1 SQVTM, CDR2 ANQGSEA. The CDR3 spells CSVDTGLADNEQFF. CDR3 coding DNA: TGCAGCGTTGATACCGGACTGGCAGACAATGAGCAGTTCTTC.

This clonotype appeared a few times. The V gene is TRBV14, the J gene TRBJ1-1; a weak D match, TRBD1 (5 bases). CDR3 size: 16 residues. In germline, CDR1 is SGHDN, CDR2 FVKESK. The ends were cut back, 0 bases at V and 0 bases at J, with 11 bases in the middle. The CDR3 is CASSQDWGYMNTEAFF. CDR3 coding DNA: TGTGCCAGCAGCCAAGATTGGGGGTACATGAACACTGAAGCTTTCTTT.